Each of the 27 T cell receptor beta chains below was sequenced from the same sample in a study of cytomegalovirus exposure and HLA in healthy donors (dated by TCRdb to 2017 to 2019). The library was produced with the immunoSEQ multiplex PCR assay. The multiplex PCR relied on a mix of 60 forward primers for TCR Vbeta segments and 13 reverse primers for TCR Jbeta segments. This is the immuneACCESS table as TCRdb keeps it, with only in-frame sequences that have V and J called. A part of the clones is gone; compared with another copy, unresolved V genes explain less than half, and the rest is unexplained. The sample profile shows roughly 130,000 clones; nearly 90% of them were found once. The ten top clones hold roughly 0.5% of the sample. Material for sequencing was PBMCs. The origin of the receptors is a woman aged 40 to 50 in good health and CMV-seronegative.

This chain joins TRBV10-3 and TRBJ2-5; D not resolved. The DNA end is more similar to TRBJ2-7, so the J call may be wrong. The germline V gene has CDR1 ENHRY and CDR2 SYGVKD. The CDR3 runs to 14 residues. CDR3 amino acids: CAIRGTQHPYEQYF. In DNA form, the CDR3 reads TGTGCCATCAGGGGTACACAGCACCCCTACGAGCAGTACTTC.

The rearrangement links TRBV6-5 to TRBJ1-2; a weak D match, TRBD1 (6 bases). V was pared by 5 bases and J by 6 bases, with 13 bases between. CDR3 size: 13 residues. Per the germline V gene, CDR1 is MNHEY and CDR2 is SVGAGI. DNA for the CDR3: TGTGCCAGCAGTACTCAGACAGGAAATGGCTACACCTTC. It translates to CASSTQTGNGYTF.

This chain uses TRBV5-1 with TRBJ2-3, with no clear D. The CDR3 runs to 14 residues. The ends were cut back, 0 bases at V and 4 bases at J, with 9 bases in the middle. CDR1 and CDR2 from the germline V gene are SGHRS and YFSETQ. Here the CDR3 reads CASSLVQAADTQYF. Here the CDR3 DNA reads TGCGCCAGCAGCTTGGTCCAGGCTGCAGATACGCAGTATTTT.

This clone is a singleton in its sample. The V call is TRBV6-5, the J call TRBJ1-1; 7 positions agree with TRBD1. After removal of 5 bases from V and 3 bases from J, the junction contained 6 bases not matched to a gene. Germline CDR1 and CDR2: MNHEY and SVGAGI. The CDR3 totals 14 residues. CDR3 sequence (DNA): TGTGCCAGCAGTCGCGACAGGGTAGACACTGAAGCTTTCTTT. Its protein is CASSRDRVDTEAFF.

The chain is built from TRBV11-3 and TRBJ2-1; 8 bases match TRBD2. The CDR3 covers 15 residues. CDR1 is SGHNT and CDR2 is YENEEA in the germline V gene. V lost 0 bases to trimming and J lost 7 bases; unmatched junction nucleotides: 5. In DNA form, the CDR3 reads TGTGCCAGCAGCTTAGAGAGCGGGAGTTGGAATGAGCAGTTCTTC. This gives the protein CASSLESGSWNEQFF.

This chain links TRBV11-2 with TRBJ2-1, with D unclear. V was pared by 2 bases and J by 9 bases, with 8 bases between. There are 12 residues in the CDR3. CDR1 and CDR2 from the germline V gene are SGHAT and FQNNGV. As DNA, the CDR3 is TGTGCCAGCAGCTTACGTACGGGTGAGCAGTTCTTC. Its protein is CASSLRTGEQFF.

The J gene is TRBJ2-3, the V gene TRBV7-9, with D perhaps matching TRBD2 (5 bases). Germline CDR1 reads SEHNR; CDR2 reads FQNEAQ (reference sequence). V was cut by 5 bases and J by 3 bases, with 6 bases left in between. This CDR3 comprises 12 residues. This chain's CDR3 is CASSPGTDTQYF. The DNA of the CDR3 is TGTGCCAGCAGCCCGGGGACAGATACGCAGTATTTT.

The J gene is TRBJ2-1, the V gene TRBV19, with D perhaps matching TRBD1 (5 bases). Germline V gene sequence: CDR1 LNHDA, CDR2 SQIVND (reference sequence). V was shortened by 5 bases and J by 7 bases, with 21 bases between the two germline ends. The CDR3 loop spans 16 amino acids. The CDR3 protein is CASSFPRVQTNNEQFF. CDR3 nucleotides: TGTGCCAGTAGTTTCCCCAGGGTCCAGACAAATAATGAGCAGTTCTTC.

The chain uses TRBV20-1 and TRBJ2-7; D possibly corresponds to TRBD2 (6 bases). The CDR3 consists of 11 residues. CDR1 is DFQATT and CDR2 is SNEGSKA in the germline V gene (reference sequence). Trimming removed 7 bases from V and 3 bases from J, with 10 bases in between. The CDR3 here is CSGRLDYEQYF. The CDR3, as DNA: TGCAGTGGAAGACTAGACTACGAGCAGTACTTC.

The genes are TRBV7-9 and TRBJ1-2, with D hard to call. The CDR3 runs to 12 residues. Germline CDR1 and CDR2: SEHNR and FQNEAQ (reference sequence). Trimming shortened V by 1 base and J by 8 bases, and 8 bases separated the two germline ends. The CDR3 nucleotides are TGTGCCAGCAGCTTAGTGTCTGGCGGCTACACCTTC. This codes for CASSLVSGGYTF.

The J gene is TRBJ1-1, the V gene TRBV11-3; D gene uncertain. The germline V gene has CDR1 SGHNT and CDR2 YENEEA. The CDR3 is 15 residues long. The V and J ends lost 1 base and 0 bases respectively, with 9 bases between them. The CDR3 sequence is CASSLAWRMNTEAFF. CDR3 in DNA: TGTGCCAGCAGCTTAGCTTGGAGGATGAACACTGAAGCTTTCTTT.

The CDR3 DNA sequence: TGTGCCAGCAGTTTGGACGGGACAACGCATGGTCAGCCCCAGCATTTT. Protein sequence: CASSLDGTTHGQPQHF. The chain carries TRBV6-5 and TRBJ1-5, with D maybe TRBD1 (6 bases). Deletions cut 4 bases from V and 6 bases from J, with 19 bases between. The CDR3 has 16 residues. Germline assignment: CDR1 MNHEY and CDR2 SVGAGI.

The J gene is TRBJ2-1, the V gene TRBV9, with TRBD1 identical over 9 bases. The J segment lost 5 bases and the V segment lost 2 bases, leaving 5 bases of the junction unmatched. The CDR3 totals 15 residues. Germline CDR1 is SGDLS and CDR2 is YYNGEE. The CDR3 bases are TGTGCCAGCAGCGTGACAGGGGGGAGACACAATGAGCAGTTCTTC. Its translation is CASSVTGGRHNEQFF. Full variable domain (outside the CDR3, taken from reference TRBV9 and TRBJ2-1): DSGVTQTPKHLITATGQRVTLRCSPRSGDLSVYWYQQSLDQGLQFLIQYYNGEERAKGNILERFSAQQFPDLHSELNLSSLELGDSALYFCASSVTGGRHNEQFFGPGTRLTVL.

The chain has TRBV2 and TRBJ2-7; 8 bases match TRBD2. Looked up from germline, CDR1 is SNHLY and CDR2 is FYNNEI. The CDR3 extends over 15 amino acids. J lost 4 bases, V lost 7 bases, and 12 bases had no gene match. The CDR3 nucleotides read TGTGCCAGCACCCGCCCCAGCGGGAGAGCATACGAGCAGTACTTC. Its translation: CASTRPSGRAYEQYF. Combining the CDR3 with reference TRBV2 and TRBJ2-7 gives the whole variable domain EPEVTQTPSHQVTQMGQEVILRCVPISNHLYFYWYRQILGQKVEFLVSFYNNEISEKSEIFDDQFSVERPDGSNFTLKIRSTKLEDSAMYFCASTRPSGRAYEQYFGPGTRLTVT.

J is TRBJ2-3 and V is TRBV10-1; D call uncertain. Germline V gives CDR1 WNHNN, CDR2 SYGVQD (reference sequence). V was trimmed by 0 bases and J by 10 bases, leaving 11 bases between them. The CDR3 runs to 13 residues. The CDR3 region has the DNA TGCGCCAGCAGTGAGTCCTGGGTAGAGGCGCAGTATTTT. It codes for CASSESWVEAQYF.

This CDR3 reads CTIGLAGTVGTQYF. CDR3 DNA: TGCACCATCGGCCTAGCGGGGACTGTGGGGACCCAGTACTTC. The chain recombines TRBV29-1 with TRBJ2-5, with 9 bases identical to TRBD2. This CDR3 has 14 amino acids. Per germline, CDR1 SQVTM and CDR2 ANQGSEA.

This clone was detected a few times. The gene calls are TRBV28 and TRBJ2-7; a possible D gene is TRBD2 (6 bases). The CDR3 is made up of 12 amino acids. The germline V gene encodes CDR1 MDHEN and CDR2 SYDVKM. The germline V and J ends were trimmed by 7 bases and 6 bases, with 13 bases remaining between them. CDR3 nucleotide sequence: TGTGCCAGCACACTCCGGGGGACCGAGCAGTACTTC. It specifies CASTLRGTEQYF.

The V call is TRBV5-1, the J call TRBJ1-5; D possibly corresponds to TRBD1 (5 bases). Trimming removed 3 bases from V and 3 bases from J, with 10 bases in between. The CDR3 is 14 amino acids. Germline V CDR1 and CDR2: SGHRS, YFSETQ. The CDR3 loop is CASSSQGLNQPQHF. CDR3 nucleotide sequence: TGCGCCAGCAGCTCCCAGGGACTCAATCAGCCCCAGCATTTT.

This chain uses TRBV27 with TRBJ2-1; no definite D call. The germline gives CDR1 MNHEY, CDR2 SMNVEV (reference sequence). V was pared by 7 bases and J by 1 base, with 8 bases between. CDR3 length: 13 residues. The CDR3 nucleotides are TGTGCCAGCACCCCCGGGTCCTACAATGAGCAGTTCTTC. It specifies CASTPGSYNEQFF.

This clone was seen once. The chain combines TRBV27 with TRBJ1-2; TRBD1 aligns across 10 bases. The CDR3 loop spans 16 amino acids. Germline trimming cut 6 bases from V and 8 bases from J; bases unmatched to any gene: 15. Germline V gene lookup returns CDR1 MNHEY and CDR2 SMNVEV (reference sequence). CDR3 residues: CASSPVPGQGFKGYTF. As DNA, the CDR3 is TGTGCCAGCAGCCCAGTCCCGGGACAGGGGTTTAAGGGCTACACCTTC.

The gene calls are TRBV4-3 and TRBJ2-2, with TRBD1 matching 8 bases. Germline V CDR1 and CDR2: LGHNA, YSLEER. The CDR3 is 16 residues long. The ends lost 1 base at V and 3 bases at J; junction bases unmatched: 4. The CDR3 nucleotides read TGCGCCAGCAGCCAAGGGACAGGGTTTTACACCGGGGAGCTGTTTTTT. It encodes CASSQGTGFYTGELFF.

CDR3 sequence reads: CASSSKRGQETQYF. CDR3 sequence (DNA): TGTGCCAGCAGCTCCAAGCGGGGCCAAGAGACCCAGTACTTC. This chain joins TRBV11-3 and TRBJ2-5; 7 bases line up with TRBD2. The CDR3 is 14 amino acids. The germline CDR1 and CDR2 sequences are SGHNT and YENEEA. The V gene end was trimmed by 4 bases and the J gene end by 1 base; junction bases not matched to a gene: 3.

This clone was seen a handful of times. The chain combines TRBV7-2 with TRBJ2-3; 8 bases fit TRBD1. Germline values: CDR1 SGHTA, CDR2 FQGNSA. CDR3 length: 15 amino acids. J lost 4 bases, V lost 5 bases, and 8 bases had no gene match. The CDR3 DNA is TGTGCCAGCAGCCAAGCTAAGACAGGGGCAGATACGCAGTATTTT. Translation gives CASSQAKTGADTQYF. Complete variable domain (other parts from reference TRBV7-2 and TRBJ2-3): GAGVSQSPSNKVTEKGKDVELRCDPISGHTALYWYRQSLGQGLEFLIYFQGNSAPDKSGLPSDRFSAERTGGSVSTLTIQRTQQEDSAVYLCASSQAKTGADTQYFGPGTRLTVL.

This clone showed up just once. The J gene is TRBJ2-3, the V gene TRBV19; no clear D gene. Germline V gives CDR1 LNHDA, CDR2 SQIVND (reference sequence). The CDR3 sequence is 15 residues long. The V and J ends lost 6 bases and 2 bases respectively, with 15 bases between them. The chain's CDR3 is CASSTNSRSTDTQYF. The CDR3 DNA reads TGTGCCAGTAGCACGAACAGTCGGTCCACAGATACGCAGTATTTT. Looking up the rest from reference TRBV19 and TRBJ2-3 gives the full variable domain: DGGITQSPKYLFRKEGQNVTLSCEQNLNHDAMYWYRQDPGQGLRLIYYSQIVNDFQKGDIAEGYSVSREKKESFPLTVTSAQKNPTAFYLCASSTNSRSTDTQYFGPGTRLTVL.

The chain couples TRBV25-1 to TRBJ2-7; 8 positions agree with TRBD1. Germline values: CDR1 MGHDK, CDR2 SYGVNS. With 6 bases clipped from V and 3 bases from J, the junction kept 10 bases outside the gene matches. The CDR3 covers 15 residues. The CDR3 DNA reads TGTGCCAGCAGGGGAACAGGGGGACAGATCTACGAGCAGTACTTC. Its translation is CASRGTGGQIYEQYF.

V gene TRBV5-1 combines with J gene TRBJ1-6; D perhaps matches TRBD1 (6 bases). The germline V and J ends were trimmed by 4 bases and 6 bases, with 8 bases remaining between them. Germline V gene sequence: CDR1 SGHRS, CDR2 YFSETQ. CDR3 size: 13 residues. The CDR3 DNA follows: TGCGCCAGCAGCAGGGGGAGTAATTCACCCCTCCACTTT. Translation: CASSRGSNSPLHF.

The chain is built from TRBV7-9 and TRBJ2-1, with unresolved D. The V and J ends lost 3 bases and 0 bases respectively, with 12 bases between them. The CDR3 is made up of 16 amino acids. Germline CDR1 reads SEHNR; CDR2 reads FQNEAQ (reference sequence). CDR3: CASSFPQASSYNEQFF. CDR3 nucleotide sequence: TGTGCCAGCAGCTTCCCCCAAGCTAGCTCCTACAATGAGCAGTTCTTC.